This T cell receptor beta chain stems from a study of CD8+CD57+ T cells in acquired aplastic anemia. Those patients picked for sequencing had displayed CD8+CD57+ cell expansion on flow cytometry. Each patient carried a diagnosis of severe acquired aplastic anemia. This clonotype was found a few times. The template for TCR beta VDJ and CDR3 sequence profiling was genomic DNA. MiXCR was run by TCRdb on the reads, yielding one entry per CDR3 protein. The sample holds some 170,000 distinct CDR3 sequences, 47% seen once. Sequencing was done on a sample of sorted CD4+, CD8+, or CD8+CD57+ T cells (not recorded which) from PBMCs. The sequence came from a human donor with aplastic anemia.

The CDR3: CASRRGATNEKLFF. CDR3 sequence (DNA): TGTGCCAGCAGGCGGGGAGCAACTAATGAAAAACTGTTTTTT. V usage is TRBV6-1 and J usage is TRBJ1-4; D ambiguous. Trimming removed 6 bases at V and 0 bases at J, with 8 bases between. CDR1 MNHNS and CDR2 SASEGT come from the germline V gene. CDR3 length: 14 amino acids.